The subject of this entry is one T cell receptor beta chain. What it binds is unknown. Germline CDR1 is MDHEN and CDR2 is SYDVKM. The CDR3 covers 15 residues. V lost 9 bases, J lost 10 bases, and 11 bases stayed unmatched. Libraries were made from TCR beta cDNA, and they carried unique molecular identifiers. About 500,000 cDNA molecules came from roughly 0.93 to 9.6 million T cells. TCRdb processed the PCR reads anew with MiXCR; each CDR3 protein has one entry. Among roughly 800,000 distinct CDR3 sequences listed, 35% to 55% were seen once. The data are from a study of post-analysis software for immune sequencing data. Overall study results and limits: Roughly 5 TRBV segments were significantly more frequent in patients than in controls. TRBV5-6, TRBV5-1 and TRBV20-1 were among these segments.

The clonotype originates from a girl between 5 and 17 years old with multiple sclerosis. The specimen sequenced was blood. The genes are TRBV28 and TRBJ2-1; TRBD2 agrees at 14 bases. The CDR3 DNA reads TGTGCCAGTGTGTCGGGACTAGCGGGAGTAGAGGAGCAGTTCTTC. Amino acids: CASVSGLAGVEEQFF. Full variable domain (missing parts from reference TRBV28 and TRBJ2-1): DVKVTQSSRYLVKRTGEKVFLECVQDMDHENMFWYRQDPGLGLRLIYFSYDVKMKEKGDIPEGYSVSREKKERFSLILESASTNQTSMYLCASVSGLAGVEEQFFGPGTRLTVL.